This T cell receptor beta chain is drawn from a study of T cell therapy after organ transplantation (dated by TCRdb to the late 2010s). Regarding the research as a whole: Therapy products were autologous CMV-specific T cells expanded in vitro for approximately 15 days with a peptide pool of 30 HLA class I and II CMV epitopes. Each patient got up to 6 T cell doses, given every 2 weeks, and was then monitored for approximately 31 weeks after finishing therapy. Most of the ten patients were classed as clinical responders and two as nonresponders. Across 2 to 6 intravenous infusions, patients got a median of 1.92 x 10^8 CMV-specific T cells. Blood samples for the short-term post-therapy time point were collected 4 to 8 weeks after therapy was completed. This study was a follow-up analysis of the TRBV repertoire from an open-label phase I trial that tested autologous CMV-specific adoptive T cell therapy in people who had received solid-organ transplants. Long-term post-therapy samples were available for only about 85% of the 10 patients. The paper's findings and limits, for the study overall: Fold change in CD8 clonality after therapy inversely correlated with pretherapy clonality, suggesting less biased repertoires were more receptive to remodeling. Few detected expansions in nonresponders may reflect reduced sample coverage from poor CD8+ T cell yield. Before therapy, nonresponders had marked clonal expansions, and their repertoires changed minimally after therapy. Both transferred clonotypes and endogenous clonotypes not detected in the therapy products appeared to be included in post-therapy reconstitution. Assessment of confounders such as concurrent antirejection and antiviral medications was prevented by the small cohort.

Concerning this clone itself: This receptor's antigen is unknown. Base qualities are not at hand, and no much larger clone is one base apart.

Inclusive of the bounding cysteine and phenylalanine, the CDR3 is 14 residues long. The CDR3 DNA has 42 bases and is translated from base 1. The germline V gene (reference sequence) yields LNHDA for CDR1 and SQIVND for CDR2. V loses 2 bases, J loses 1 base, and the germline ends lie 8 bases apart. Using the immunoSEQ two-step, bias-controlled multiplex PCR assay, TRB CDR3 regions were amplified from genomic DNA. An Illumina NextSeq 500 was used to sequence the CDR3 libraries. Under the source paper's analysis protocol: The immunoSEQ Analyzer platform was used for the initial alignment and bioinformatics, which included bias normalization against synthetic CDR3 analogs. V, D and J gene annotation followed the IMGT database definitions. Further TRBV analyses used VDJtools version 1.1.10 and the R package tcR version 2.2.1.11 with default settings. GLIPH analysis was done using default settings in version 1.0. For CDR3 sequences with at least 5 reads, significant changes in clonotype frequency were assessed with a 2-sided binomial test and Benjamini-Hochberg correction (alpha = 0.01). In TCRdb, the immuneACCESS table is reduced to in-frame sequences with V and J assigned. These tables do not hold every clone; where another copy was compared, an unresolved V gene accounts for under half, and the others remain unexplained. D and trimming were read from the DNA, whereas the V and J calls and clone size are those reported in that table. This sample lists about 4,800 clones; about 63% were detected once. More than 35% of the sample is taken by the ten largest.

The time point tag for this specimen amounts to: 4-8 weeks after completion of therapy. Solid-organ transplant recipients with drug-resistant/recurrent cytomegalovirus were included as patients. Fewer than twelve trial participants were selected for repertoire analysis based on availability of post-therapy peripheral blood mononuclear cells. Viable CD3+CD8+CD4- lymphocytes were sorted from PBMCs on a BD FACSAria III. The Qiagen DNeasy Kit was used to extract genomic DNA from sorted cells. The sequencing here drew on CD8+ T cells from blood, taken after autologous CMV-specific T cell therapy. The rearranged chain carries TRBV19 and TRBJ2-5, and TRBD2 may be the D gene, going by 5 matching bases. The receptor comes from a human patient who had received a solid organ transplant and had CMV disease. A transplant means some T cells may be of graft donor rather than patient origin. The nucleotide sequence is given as TGTGCCAGTAGTATAAGGAGCGGCCAAGAGACCCAGTACTTC. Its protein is CASSIRSGQETQYF.